This entry lists 27 T cell receptor beta chains sequenced from one sample in a study of blood T cell repertoires in COVID-19. Here immunoSEQ multiplex PCR was the method, and the copy in TCRdb shows in-frame clones only, minus some. The table shows 300,000 to 350,000 clones, with about 90% occurring only once. The source material was PBMCs or T cells enriched from blood (not recorded which). These receptors were taken from a woman under 40 who had recovered from COVID-19.

Details on this clone: Other DNA variants within this sample encode the same CDR3. The chain uses TRBV19 and TRBJ2-7; 10 bases align to TRBD1. CDR3 length: 13 amino acids. V was pared by 4 bases and J by 3 bases, with 0 bases of the junction left unmatched. Germline values: CDR1 LNHDA, CDR2 SQIVND (reference sequence). In DNA form, the CDR3 reads TGTGCCAGTAGTAGGGACAGGGGCTACGAGCAGTACTTC. Translated, it gives CASSRDRGYEQYF.

The J gene is TRBJ1-4, the V gene TRBV27; 10 nucleotides line up with TRBD1. The germline V gene encodes CDR1 MNHEY and CDR2 SMNVEV (reference sequence). The CDR3 is 14 amino acids. The J segment lost 8 bases and the V segment lost 7 bases, leaving 7 bases of the junction unmatched. The CDR3 DNA reads as TGTGCCAGCAAAAGGGACAGGGGAGAAGAAAAACTGTTTTTT. It is translated as CASKRDRGEEKLFF.

The chain is built from TRBV5-5 and TRBJ1-2, with 9 bases identical to TRBD1. Germline V lookup: CDR1 SGHKS, CDR2 YYEKEE (reference sequence). The CDR3 extends over 13 amino acids. With 2 bases clipped from V and 5 bases from J, the junction kept 1 base outside the gene matches. CDR3 DNA: TGTGCCAGCAGCTTCGGGACAGGGTATGGCTACACCTTC. Its translation is CASSFGTGYGYTF.

This clone is a singleton in its sample. V gene TRBV3-1 (or the pseudogene TRBV3-2) combines with J gene TRBJ1-4; 9 nucleotides match TRBD1. CDR1 is LGHDT, CDR2 YNNKEL, per germline (reference sequence). Trimming removed 0 bases from V and 8 bases from J; junction bases left unmatched: 7. CDR3 length equals 16 residues. CDR3 residues: CASSQDTPDRGEKLFF. The CDR3 DNA reads TGTGCCAGCAGCCAAGACACGCCCGACAGGGGGGAAAAACTGTTTTTT.

The chain couples TRBV18 to TRBJ2-1; 7 bases match TRBD2. V shed 2 bases and J 9 bases; nucleotides not matched to a gene: 1. CDR1 is KGHSH and CDR2 is LQKENI in the germline V gene. CDR3 length: 12 amino acids. CDR3 sequence: CASSPGGGEQFF. CDR3 DNA: TGTGCCAGCTCACCAGGCGGGGGTGAGCAGTTCTTC.

The chain links TRBV19 to TRBJ2-2; perhaps TRBD1 as D (6 bases). Germline values: CDR1 LNHDA, CDR2 SQIVND (reference sequence). The CDR3 has 15 residues. Trimming removed 0 bases from V and 5 bases from J, with 10 bases in between. As DNA, the CDR3 is TGTGCCAGTAGTATAGACCCGACAGGAACCGGGGAGCTGTTTTTT. Translating gives CASSIDPTGTGELFF.

The chain combines TRBV28 with TRBJ1-2; TRBD1 is a possible D gene (6 bases). The CDR3 contains 15 residues. Looked up from germline, CDR1 is MDHEN and CDR2 is SYDVKM. V shed 6 bases and J shed 2 bases, with 16 bases lying between them. The CDR3 loop reads CASSIPRGSNYGYTF. The CDR3 DNA reads as TGTGCCAGCAGCATTCCAAGGGGGTCAAACTATGGCTACACCTTC.

V gene TRBV7-6 combines with J gene TRBJ2-2; TRBD2 is a possible D gene (5 bases). The CDR3 sequence is 14 residues long. V dropped 5 bases and J dropped 5 bases, with 12 bases sitting between them. The germline gives CDR1 SGHVS, CDR2 FNYEAQ. CDR3 in DNA: TGTGCCAGCAGCACTCCGACGGGGACCGGGGAGCTGTTTTTT. Translation: CASSTPTGTGELFF.

The chain joins TRBV19 to TRBJ1-1; unclear D gene. In germline, CDR1 is LNHDA, CDR2 SQIVND (reference sequence). The CDR3 covers 14 residues. V was pared by 3 bases and J by 0 bases, with 8 bases between. CDR3 amino acids: CASSMRGMNTEAFF. As DNA, the CDR3 is TGTGCCAGTAGTATGCGGGGAATGAACACTGAAGCTTTCTTT.

The chain recombines TRBV19 with TRBJ2-1; D is possibly TRBD1 (5 bases). Per germline, CDR1 LNHDA and CDR2 SQIVND (reference sequence). This CDR3 has 15 amino acids. Trimming shortened V by 5 bases and J by 0 bases, and 11 bases separated the two germline ends. The CDR3 loop reads CASSYDRSSYNEQFF. The DNA for the CDR3 is TGTGCCAGTAGTTACGACAGAAGCTCCTACAATGAGCAGTTCTTC.

The V call is TRBV7-2, the J call TRBJ2-1; weak D call: TRBD2 (5 bases). The CDR3 has 14 residues. V lost 3 bases to trimming and J lost 4 bases, with 10 bases between them. Germline CDR1 SGHTA, CDR2 FQGNSA. In DNA, the CDR3 is TGTGCCAGCAGCTTGGACCCGGGGTACAATGAGCAGTTCTTC. This translates into CASSLDPGYNEQFF.

The V gene is TRBV11-1, the J gene TRBJ2-3, with 13 bases matching TRBD2. This CDR3 spans 15 amino acids. The V and J ends lost 6 bases and 9 bases, in that order; junction bases with no gene match: 9. Germline V gene lookup returns CDR1 SGHAT and CDR2 FQDESV (reference sequence). The CDR3 nucleotides are TGTGCCAGCAGTTCACTAGCGGGGGGGCCCTCCACGCAGTATTTT. Translated, it gives CASSSLAGGPSTQYF.

The rearrangement uses TRBV12-3 or TRBV12-4 and TRBJ1-5, with 9 positions matching TRBD1. V lost 8 bases, J lost 6 bases, and 5 bases stayed unmatched. This CDR3 region has 13 residues. The CDR3 spells CASHKTGGQPQHF. CDR3 DNA: TGTGCCAGCCATAAGACAGGGGGTCAGCCCCAGCATTTT.

The chain has TRBV7-6 and TRBJ1-2; TRBD1 is a possible D gene (6 bases). The germline V and J ends were trimmed by 5 bases and 4 bases, with 20 bases remaining between them. The CDR3 is 16 amino acids. The germline V gene has CDR1 SGHVS and CDR2 FNYEAQ. CDR3 sequence: CASSPSRVGTPYGYTF. In DNA form, the CDR3 reads TGTGCCAGCAGCCCAAGCCGGGTCGGGACACCCTATGGCTACACCTTC.

The chain has TRBV2 and TRBJ2-2, with 7 bases matching TRBD1. The CDR3 sequence is 14 residues long. The ends lost 7 bases at V and 1 base at J; junction bases unmatched: 3. The V gene's germline CDR1 is SNHLY and CDR2 FYNNEI. CDR3 in DNA: TGTGCCAGCAAAGGGACAGTGAACACCGGGGAGCTGTTTTTT. It specifies CASKGTVNTGELFF.

This sequence joins TRBV24-1 and TRBJ2-2; 8 bases line up with TRBD1. This CDR3 contains 17 residues. Germline V gene data show CDR1 as KGHDR and CDR2 as SFDVKD. After removal of 3 bases from V and 3 bases from J, the junction contained 8 bases not matched to a gene. Written as DNA, the CDR3 is TGTGCCACCAGTGATCGAGGACAGGGTTTGGACACCGGGGAGCTGTTTTTT. As protein: CATSDRGQGLDTGELFF.

This clone was counted only a few times. V usage is TRBV12-3 or TRBV12-4 and J usage is TRBJ1-1; a weak D match, TRBD1 (5 bases). V lost 10 bases, J lost 4 bases, and 16 bases lay in between. CDR3 length equals 13 residues. Here the CDR3 DNA reads TGTGCCACCCAGTTTGGGGGGAGCACTGAAGCTTTCTTT. This encodes CATQFGGSTEAFF.

The chain joins TRBV7-8 to TRBJ1-1; 11 positions match TRBD1. V lost 4 bases and J lost 11; bases outside the gene matches: 3. CDR3 size: 12 residues. Germline values: CDR1 SGHVS, CDR2 FQNEAQ. CDR3 residues: CASSSDRGPAFF. In DNA form, the CDR3 reads TGTGCCAGCAGCTCGGACAGGGGGCCTGCTTTCTTT.

The V and J genes are TRBV2 and TRBJ1-2; 8 bases match TRBD1. CDR1 is SNHLY and CDR2 is FYNNEI in the germline V gene. After removal of 4 bases from V and 4 bases from J, the junction contained 8 bases not matched to a gene. The CDR3 has 15 amino acids. CDR3 sequence reads: CASSVTTGVGYGYTF. DNA of the CDR3: TGTGCCAGCAGTGTAACGACAGGGGTGGGCTATGGCTACACCTTC.

The chain uses TRBV29-1 and TRBJ1-2; 9 bases align to TRBD1. J gave up 6 bases and V 7 bases, and 15 bases lay outside the gene matches. This CDR3 contains 15 residues. Germline V gene lookup returns CDR1 SQVTM and CDR2 ANQGSEA. This CDR3 reads CSARHRGTGKDGYTF. The CDR3, as DNA: TGCAGCGCCCGCCATAGAGGGACAGGGAAGGATGGCTACACCTTC. The entire variable domain, with the rest obtained from reference TRBV29-1 and TRBJ1-2, is as follows: SAVISQKPSRDICQRGTSLTIQCQVDSQVTMMFWYRQQPGQSLTLIATANQGSEATYESGFVIDKFPISRPNLTFSTLTVSNMSPEDSSIYLCSARHRGTGKDGYTFGSGTRLTVV.

This clone was found a few times. Sequence at one end of the junction differs from germline and may be a read error. V is TRBV5-5 and J is TRBJ1-1, with D tentatively TRBD1 (6 bases). The CDR3 is made up of 14 amino acids. In germline, CDR1 is SGHKS, CDR2 YYEKEE (reference sequence). The chain's CDR3 is CASRLGGASTEAFF. For the CDR3, the DNA is TGTGCCAGCAGGTTGGGGGGCGCGTCCACTGAAGCTTTCTTT.

The rearrangement joins TRBV6-2 or TRBV6-3 to TRBJ1-1; D gene uncertain. V lost 0 bases to trimming and J lost 6 bases, with 23 bases between them. CDR1 is MNHEY and CDR2 is SVGEGT in the germline V gene. The CDR3 sequence is 18 residues long. In nucleotides, the CDR3 is TGTGCCAGCAGTTACTCCCTAGAGGAGGGCTGGGCCGGCGCTGAAGCTTTCTTT. Its protein is CASSYSLEEGWAGAEAFF.

The chain links TRBV6-5 to TRBJ1-2; 8 nucleotides line up with TRBD1. The CDR3 is made up of 13 amino acids. The trim removed 7 bases at V and 12 bases at J, leaving 13 bases unmatched. The germline gives CDR1 MNHEY, CDR2 SVGAGI. CDR3 nucleotide sequence: TGTGCCAGCAACCAAGGGACAGGAGGGAAAAACACCTTC. Its translation is CASNQGTGGKNTF.

The chain carries TRBV5-1 and TRBJ2-2; D possibly corresponds to TRBD2 (5 bases). Trimming shortened V by 2 bases and J by 7 bases, and 12 bases separated the two germline ends. The germline V gene has CDR1 SGHRS and CDR2 YFSETQ. This CDR3 contains 14 residues. CDR3 residues: CASSFEIGVGELFF. The CDR3 DNA reads as TGCGCCAGCAGCTTTGAAATCGGGGTCGGGGAGCTGTTTTTT. Variable domain in full (rest from reference TRBV5-1 and TRBJ2-2): KAGVTQTPRYLIKTRGQQVTLSCSPISGHRSVSWYQQTPGQGLQFLFEYFSETQRNKGNFPGRFSGRQFSNSRSEMNVSTLELGDSALYLCASSFEIGVGELFFGEGSRLTVL.

The chain employs TRBV3-1 (or the pseudogene TRBV3-2) and TRBJ1-2; TRBD1 matches 8 bases. The germline gives CDR1 LGHDT, CDR2 YNNKEL (reference sequence). Unmatched junction bases numbered 8, after V lost 3 bases and J lost 8 bases. The length of the CDR3 is 14 residues. This chain's CDR3 is CASSHMGQEWGYTF. The CDR3 coding sequence is TGTGCCAGCAGCCACATGGGACAGGAATGGGGCTACACCTTC.

J is TRBJ1-5 and V is TRBV28; 8 bases line up with TRBD1. This CDR3 has 16 residues. Germline values: CDR1 MDHEN, CDR2 SYDVKM. J was trimmed by 6 bases and V by 5 bases; bases with no gene match: 12. The CDR3 loop reads CASSPPGQVGGQPQHF. CDR3 coding DNA: TGTGCCAGCAGTCCCCCGGGACAGGTGGGCGGTCAGCCCCAGCATTTT.

V gene TRBV6-1 combines with J gene TRBJ2-1; tentative D call: TRBD1 (6 bases). V lost 4 bases and J 8 bases, leaving 15 bases between the germline ends. Germline-derived CDR1 and CDR2 are MNHNS and SASEGT. This CDR3 spans 14 amino acids. This chain's CDR3 is CASSVAGTLYEQFF. As DNA, the CDR3 is TGTGCCAGCAGTGTAGCCGGGACACTTTATGAGCAGTTCTTC.